The sequence of this T cell receptor beta chain was determined in a study of T cells in Graves' hyperthyroidism and ophthalmopathy (dated by TCRdb to between 2019 and 2020). Background on the whole study: Peripheral blood samples were taken at the time of initial diagnosis, prior to any treatment. To identify TCR V-J signatures that set the groups apart, the researchers used a discovery cohort of about a hundred patients, made up of about 44 with Graves' ophthalmopathy and around 58 with stable Graves' hyperthyroidism. An independent validation cohort of around 19 hyperthyroidism patients and 17 patients who later progressed to ophthalmopathy tested prospective prediction of ophthalmopathy. The 100 discovery patients were divided at random into training and test sets in a 7:3 ratio. In addition, the study compared T-cell repertoires in thyroid tissue and in blood from about 6 Graves' hyperthyroidism patients. After blood sampling, hyperthyroidism patients were treated with methimazole at a starting dose of 30 mg daily, and ophthalmopathy patients were treated with high-dose intravenous methylprednisolone. The paper describes TCR Vbeta CDR3 sequencing of around 140 peripheral blood samples, made up of about 40 ophthalmopathy patients, 70 to 75 hyperthyroidism patients and 17 progressor patients. What the work shows at the level of the full study, not this receptor alone: Sample size was not statistically predetermined, and investigators were not blinded to group allocation. A 13 V-J signature model separated ophthalmopathy from stable hyperthyroidism, with about 90% sensitivity and approximately 81% specificity in cross-validation and 80%/75% in testing. During validation, the model predicted progression to ophthalmopathy a median of roughly 7.1 months ahead of onset, with more than 60% sensitivity and roughly 72% specificity. Blood samples also contained most of the expanded thyroid clonotypes (frequency above 0.001), which suggests that blood repertoires may reflect thyroid immune responses.

The V and J ends are trimmed by 6 bases and 0 bases, leaving 12 bases between them. The germline V gene sets CDR1 to MNHNS and CDR2 to SASEGT. The CDR3 spans 15 residues, from the cysteine through the phenylalanine. Only CDR3 DNA is held: 45 bases, read in frame from base 1. This clonotype was seen many times. Its antigen target is currently unknown. The record has no base qualities; no much larger clone is one base away. Hyperthyroidism patients were newly diagnosed, had a disease duration of under 2 months, and were aged 18 to 65 years. Patients with uncontrolled infections, other autoimmune diseases, pregnancy or lactation were excluded. Diagnoses were established on the basis of clinical symptoms, serum thyroxine and TRAb, thyroid ultrasound, and orbital computed tomography. Blood from progressor patients was collected at the time of first diagnosis with hyperthyroidism, before any ophthalmopathy symptoms had appeared. PBMCs were separated from approximately 10 ml of fresh peripheral blood using Ficoll-Paque density gradient centrifugation. Patients classed as progressors first received a Graves' hyperthyroidism diagnosis and then went on to develop ophthalmopathy during follow-up. Total RNA was extracted using Trizol reagent, and RNA quality was assessed on an Agilent 2100 Bioanalyzer.

Amplification of TCR beta CDR3 regions was carried out from RNA transcripts. The TCR CDR3 was subjected to a first round of RT-PCR using the HTBI primer set and the Qiagen OneStep RT-PCR kit. Libraries were constructed in a second round of multiplex PCR, after which size selection and purification were carried out. Sequencing of the libraries was done on an Illumina HiSeq2000 using paired-end 100 bp reads. Concerning the study's data processing: SOAPnuke was used to process the raw data, throwing out any read that contained adapters or uncalled bases, had a mean Phred below 15, or lacked an exact constant-primer or identifier match. COPE v1.2.5 was used to merge high-quality paired reads, and clonotypes were defined as unique nucleotide sequences. Clonotypes were aligned to IMGT TRBV, TRBD and TRBJ reference segments using MiTCR v1.1. The analysis included only V-J combinations with a frequency above 0.0001, which together covered roughly 99% of the repertoires. The TCS score was defined as the ratio of F50 (clonal expansion) to E x V (chaos), calculated using BLOSUM62-based TCRdist between CDR3 peptides within each V-J. Welch's t-statistics and random forest reduced roughly 530 V-J features to about 12, which were used in a naive Bayes classifier (R e1071). The public reads were run again by TCRdb, first through fastp at Q25 and then through MiXCR, and only productive beta chains were kept. Rows are combined by CDR3 protein, so each entry shows the most common genes and DNA. TCRdb assigned the V and J calls; the authors' analysis was not used. The sample has under 450,000 distinct CDR3 sequences on record, approximately 15% of them singletons. The ten biggest clones cover roughly 20% of the sample.

This receptor was taken from a young man with Graves' hyperthyroidism that later progressed to Graves' ophthalmopathy. Source material: blood. This sequence uses TRBV6-1 and TRBJ1-5; no D gene can be assigned with confidence. CDR3 protein: CASSRGVYSNQPQHF. The DNA sequence reads TGTGCCAGCAGCCGCGGTGTGTATAGCAATCAGCCCCAGCATTTT.